A selection of T cell receptor beta chains follows, all from one sample in a study of OX40 agonist ivuxolimab in advanced cancers. The method was immunoSEQ multiplex PCR; TCRdb's version includes in-frame clones alone and lacks a portion of them. The sample has about 35,000 clones, about 84% seen once. The source was CD4+ or CD8+ T cells sorted from blood, collected in a trial of the OX40 agonist ivuxolimab. The receptors come from an adult with an advanced solid tumor such as melanoma, head and neck, liver or kidney cancer. Both conserved end residues are part of each CDR3. D genes are given only for firm matches. Size is stated for part of the rows, as once, few or many counts, or as a class when the clone is expanded.

d_call,v_call,clone_size,j_call,cdr3_nt,cdr3_aa
.,TRBV21-1,.,TRBJ2-1,TGTGCCAGCACCCCCCTCCGGGGGGGTAGCTCCTACAATGAGCAGTTCTTC,CASTPLRGGSSYNEQFF
.,TRBV4-3,.,TRBJ1-2,TGCGCCAGCAGCCAAGAGCGTGCAGGGAACTATGGCTACACCTTC,CASSQERAGNYGYTF
.,TRBV28,.,TRBJ1-5,TGTGCCAGCAGTTTATGGGGGCAGGGAAGCAATCAGCCCCAGCATTTT,CASSLWGQGSNQPQHF
TRBD2,TRBV11-3,.,TRBJ2-1,TGTGCCAGCAGTCCGAGGACTAGCGGGAGCTACAATGAGCAGTTCTTC,CASSPRTSGSYNEQFF
.,TRBV4-2,.,TRBJ1-1,TGTGCCAGCAGCCAAGATGTACTGAACACTGAAGCTTTCTTT,CASSQDVLNTEAFF
.,TRBV15,.,TRBJ1-6,TGTGCCACCAGCAGAGGGGGCGGACGTAATTCACCCCTCCACTTT,CATSRGGGRNSPLHF
.,TRBV2,.,TRBJ1-2,TGTGCCAGCAGGGGTTTTGGGCCGTTTTATGGCTACACCTTC,CASRGFGPFYGYTF
.,TRBV11-3,once,TRBJ2-5,TGTGCCAGCAGCTTAGATCTCAGGGGAGGTCAGGAGACCCAGTACTTC,CASSLDLRGGQETQYF
.,TRBV5-6,.,TRBJ2-7,TGTGCCAGCCTTCGGAAGGGTCGGATGCCCTACGAGCAGTACTTC,CASLRKGRMPYEQYF
.,TRBV7-8,.,TRBJ1-4,TGTGCCAGCAGCGGTGGCGAAAAACTGTTTTTT,CASSGGEKLFF
TRBD1,TRBV4-1,.,TRBJ2-7,TGCGCCAGCAGCTCACGGAGACCGGGACAGGGGGCCCACGAGCAGTACTTC,CASSSRRPGQGAHEQYF
TRBD1,TRBV7-2,once,TRBJ2-1,TGTGCCAGCAGCCGGGCCCGACCGGGACAGGGGACGAATGAGCAGTTCTTC,CASSRARPGQGTNEQFF
TRBD1,TRBV13,.,TRBJ2-1,TGTGCCAGCAGCTTAACCCGAGACTTGACAGGGATTTCCTACAATGAGCAGTTCTTC,CASSLTRDLTGISYNEQFF
.,TRBV5-6,.,TRBJ1-3,TGTGCCAGCAGCTGGGGGGGAAGTTTCAACACCATATATTTT,CASSWGGSFNTIYF
TRBD1,TRBV6-1,.,TRBJ2-7,TGTGCCAGCAGGACAGGACAGGGGATCTCCTACGAGCAGTACTTC,CASRTGQGISYEQYF
TRBD2,TRBV13,once,TRBJ2-7,TGTGCCAGCAGCTTAAGAAGCGGGGCCAGCTCCTACGAGCAGTACTTC,CASSLRSGASSYEQYF
TRBD2,TRBV28,.,TRBJ2-1,TGTGCCAGCAGGACCGGGACTAGCGGCTACAATGAGCAGTTCTTC,CASRTGTSGYNEQFF
TRBD1,TRBV5-4,once,TRBJ2-7,TGTGCCAGCAGCTTAGACAGGGGGGGCGAGCAGTACTTC,CASSLDRGGEQYF
.,TRBV5-6,few,TRBJ1-2,TGTGCCAGCAGCTTGGGAGGACGGACCTTGGATGGCTACACCTTC,CASSLGGRTLDGYTF
.,TRBV6-5,once,TRBJ2-7,TGTGCCAGCAGAGGAGGCTACGAGCAGTACTTC,CASRGGYEQYF
.,TRBV7-2,.,TRBJ1-2,TGTGCCAGCAGCTTAACCGGCAGTTGGGACTATGGCTACACCTTC,CASSLTGSWDYGYTF
.,TRBV7-9,.,TRBJ2-7,TGTGCCAGCAGCTACTCAAACCCCGAGCAGTACTTC,CASSYSNPEQYF
TRBD1,TRBV6-5,.,TRBJ1-5,TGTGCCAGCACCCAGGGGGGGACTCAGCCCCAGCATTTT,CASTQGGTQPQHF
.,TRBV28,.,TRBJ1-1,TGTGCCAGCAGTTTACCGGGGGTGGGTGGTGAAGCTTTCTTT,CASSLPGVGGEAFF
TRBD1,TRBV4-2,.,TRBJ2-7,TGTGCCAGCAGCCTCGGACAGGGTCTCACCTACGAGCAGTACTTC,CASSLGQGLTYEQYF
TRBD1,TRBV6-5,.,TRBJ2-7,TGTGCCAGCAGTTACTCAACAGGGGGAGGCAACGAGCAGTACTTC,CASSYSTGGGNEQYF
.,TRBV5-8,.,TRBJ2-1,TGTGCCAGCAGCTGGGGACTGTTCAATGAGCAGTTCTTC,CASSWGLFNEQFF
.,TRBV6-1,few,TRBJ1-2,TGTGCCAGCAGAGTGGGTCTCGGGCTTAACTATGGCTACACCTTC,CASRVGLGLNYGYTF
TRBD1,TRBV29-1,.,TRBJ1-2,TGCAGCGTTGAAGGCCGAGGGGGCGCCTATGGCTACACCTTC,CSVEGRGGAYGYTF
TRBD2,TRBV9,once,TRBJ2-7,TGTGCCAGCAGCAGCTCAACTAGCGGGCCCTCCTACGAGCAGTACTTC,CASSSSTSGPSYEQYF
.,TRBV11-3,.,TRBJ2-7,TGTGCCAGCAGCTTAGGCTTCGAATCCTACGAGCAGTACTTC,CASSLGFESYEQYF
.,TRBV27,.,TRBJ1-1,TGTGCCAGCAGTTTCCAGGGCCCCACTGAAGCTTTCTTT,CASSFQGPTEAFF
.,TRBV29-1,.,TRBJ1-1,TGCAGCGTTGTGGGGGGGAACATGATTGAAGCTTTCTTT,CSVVGGNMIEAFF
.,TRBV9,.,TRBJ2-1,TGTGCCAGCAGCGCTGGAGTCTCCTACAATGAGCAGTTCTTC,CASSAGVSYNEQFF
TRBD2,TRBV7-6,.,TRBJ2-5,TGTGCCAGCAGGATCGGGACTAGCAGTGGGGAGCAGTACTTC,CASRIGTSSGEQYF
.,TRBV19,.,TRBJ2-7,TGTGCCAGTTCTGGACTCCCCTGGGGCGAGCAGTACTTC,CASSGLPWGEQYF
TRBD2,TRBV7-6,.,TRBJ2-5,TGTGCCAGCAGCTTAGTGGGAGGGCCATGTGTAGAGACCCAGTACTTC,CASSLVGGPCVETQYF
.,TRBV28,.,TRBJ2-7,TGTGCCAGCAGTTCCCTGTACCTTCCAGGGGTCGTCTCCTACGAGCAGTACTTC,CASSSLYLPGVVSYEQYF
.,TRBV16,.,TRBJ1-6,TGTGCCAGCAGCCTTATGAAAAGGCAGGCGGATAATTCACCCCTCCACTTT,CASSLMKRQADNSPLHF
.,TRBV9,.,TRBJ2-3,TGTGCCAGCAGCGACCTCACAGATACGCAGTATTTT,CASSDLTDTQYF